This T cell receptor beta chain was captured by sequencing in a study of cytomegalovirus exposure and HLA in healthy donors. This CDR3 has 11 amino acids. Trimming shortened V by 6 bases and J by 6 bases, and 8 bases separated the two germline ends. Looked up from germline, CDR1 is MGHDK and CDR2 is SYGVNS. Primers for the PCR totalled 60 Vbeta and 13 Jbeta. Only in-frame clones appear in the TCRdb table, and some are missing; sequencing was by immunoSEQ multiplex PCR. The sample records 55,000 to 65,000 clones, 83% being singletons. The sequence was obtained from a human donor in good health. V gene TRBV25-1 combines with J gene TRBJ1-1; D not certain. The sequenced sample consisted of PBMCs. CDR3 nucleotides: TGTGCCAGCAGCGTCGGGGCTGAAGCTTTCTTT. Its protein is CASSVGAEAFF.